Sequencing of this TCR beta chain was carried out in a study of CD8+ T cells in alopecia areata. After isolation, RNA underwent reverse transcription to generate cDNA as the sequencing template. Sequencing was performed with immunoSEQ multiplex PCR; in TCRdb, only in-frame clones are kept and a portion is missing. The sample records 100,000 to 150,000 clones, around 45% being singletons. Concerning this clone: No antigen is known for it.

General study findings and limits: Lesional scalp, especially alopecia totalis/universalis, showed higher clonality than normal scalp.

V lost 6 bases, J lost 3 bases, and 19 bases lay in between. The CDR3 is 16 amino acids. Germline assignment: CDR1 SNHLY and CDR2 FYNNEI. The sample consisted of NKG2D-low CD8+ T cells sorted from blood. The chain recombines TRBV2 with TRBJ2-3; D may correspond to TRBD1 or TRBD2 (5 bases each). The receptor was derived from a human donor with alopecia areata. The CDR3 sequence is CASRGDRILGTDTQYF. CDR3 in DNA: TGTGCCAGCAGAGGGGACCGCATATTGGGGACAGATACGCAGTATTTT.